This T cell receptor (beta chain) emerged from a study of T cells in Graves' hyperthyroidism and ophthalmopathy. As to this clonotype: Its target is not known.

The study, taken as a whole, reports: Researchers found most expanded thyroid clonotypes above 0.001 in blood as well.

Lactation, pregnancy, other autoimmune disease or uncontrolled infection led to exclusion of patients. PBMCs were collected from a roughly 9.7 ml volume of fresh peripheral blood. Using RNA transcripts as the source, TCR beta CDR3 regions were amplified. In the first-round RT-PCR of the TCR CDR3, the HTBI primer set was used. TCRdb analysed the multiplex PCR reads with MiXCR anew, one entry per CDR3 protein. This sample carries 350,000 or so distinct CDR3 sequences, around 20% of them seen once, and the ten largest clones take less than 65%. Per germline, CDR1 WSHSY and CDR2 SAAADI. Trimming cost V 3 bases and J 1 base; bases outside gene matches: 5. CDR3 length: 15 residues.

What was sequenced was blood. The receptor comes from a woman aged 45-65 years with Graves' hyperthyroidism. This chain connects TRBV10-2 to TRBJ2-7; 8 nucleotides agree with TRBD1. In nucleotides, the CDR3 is TGCGCCAGCAGTGACTCCGGGACAGGTTCCTACGAGCAGTACTTC. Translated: CASSDSGTGSYEQYF.